This T cell receptor (beta chain) appears in the sequencing data of a study of blood T cell repertoires in COVID-19. Profiled with immunoSEQ multiplex PCR; TCRdb holds only in-frame clones, not every one. The repertoire holds over 150,000 clones, with roughly 93% as singletons. The V segment lost 7 bases and the J segment 4 bases; nucleotides outside the gene matches: 5. This CDR3 has 13 amino acids. The receptor was derived from a man aged 18 to 30 with COVID-19, enrolled during active disease. Sequencing was done on a sample of peripheral blood. The chain couples TRBV12-3 or TRBV12-4 to TRBJ1-2; 8 positions agree with TRBD1. The CDR3 loop reads CASTWDRIYGYTF. The DNA of the CDR3 is TGTGCCAGCACCTGGGACAGGATCTATGGCTACACCTTC.